The 17 T cell receptor beta chains below come from one sample, sequenced in a study of identical twins. TCRdb redid the calling of the 5' RACE reads with MiXCR, one entry per CDR3 protein. The sample records around 960,000 distinct CDR3 sequences, 9% to 15% being singletons. The sample was also linked to a second study, of yellow fever vaccine responses in identical twins.

Sequencing was done on a sample of PBMCs. These receptor sequences come from a woman younger than 35 in good health.

This clonotype was seen a few times. The chain links TRBV5-5 to TRBJ2-1; D ambiguous. Trimming stripped 0 bases from V and 12 bases from J, with 22 bases between. There are 16 residues in the CDR3. From germline, CDR1 is SGHKS and CDR2 YYEKEE (reference sequence). CDR3 sequence (DNA): TGTGCCAGCAGCTTGGCGATGGTCCAGGCCATCACCTGGCAGTTCTTC. Protein sequence: CASSLAMVQAITWQFF. Based on the CDR3 plus reference TRBV5-5 and TRBJ2-1, the full variable domain is DAGVTQSPTHLIKTRGQQVTLRCSPISGHKSVSWYQQVLGQGPQFIFQYYEKEERGRGNFPDRFSARQFPNYSSELNVNALLLGDSALYLCASSLAMVQAITWQFFGPGTRLTVL.

The chain is built from TRBV24-1 and TRBJ2-3; 10 positions match TRBD2. Trimming removed 1 base from V and 4 bases from J; junction bases left unmatched: 7. The CDR3 is 17 residues long. Germline CDR1 reads KGHDR; CDR2 reads SFDVKD. Here the CDR3 DNA reads TGTGCCACCAGTGATTTAGGGCTAGCGGGAGCATCAGATACGCAGTATTTT. This gives the protein CATSDLGLAGASDTQYF.

The chain joins TRBV7-9 to TRBJ2-3, with TRBD2 matching over 8 bases. Germline loops: CDR1 SEHNR, CDR2 FQNEAQ (reference sequence). The junction had 9 bases not matched to a gene; V was cut back by 5 bases and J by 2 bases. This CDR3 is 16 amino acids long. CDR3 in amino acids: CASSPARGAPTDTQYF. DNA of the CDR3: TGTGCCAGCAGCCCCGCGCGGGGGGCCCCCACAGATACGCAGTATTTT.

The rearrangement links TRBV29-1 to TRBJ1-2; D gene uncertain. This CDR3 is 16 amino acids long. V was pared by 1 base and J by 3 bases, with 18 bases between. Per germline, CDR1 SQVTM and CDR2 ANQGSEA. CDR3 sequence: CSVEADDWEGDYGYTF. In nucleotides, the CDR3 is TGCAGCGTTGAAGCCGATGACTGGGAGGGCGACTATGGCTACACCTTC.

This chain links TRBV12-3 or TRBV12-4 with TRBJ2-5, with D uncertain. The ends were cut back, 5 bases at V and 3 bases at J, with 10 bases in the middle. This CDR3 is 13 amino acids long. The CDR3 coding sequence is TGTGCCAGCAGTCCCCGCCAGGAAGAGACCCAGTACTTC. This sequence encodes CASSPRQEETQYF.

This rearrangement joins TRBV24-1 to TRBJ2-2, with D tentatively TRBD1 (5 bases). CDR3 length: 13 residues. Trimming took off 7 bases at V and 6 bases at J, with 11 bases between the two ends. Germline V gene lookup returns CDR1 KGHDR and CDR2 SFDVKD. The CDR3: CATSQGVPGELFF. The CDR3 DNA is TGTGCCACCAGCCAAGGGGTCCCCGGGGAGCTGTTTTTT.

The gene calls are TRBV28 and TRBJ2-2; 10 positions match TRBD2. The CDR3 runs to 14 residues. Germline trimming cut 4 bases from V and 6 bases from J; bases unmatched to any gene: 2. Germline V gene data show CDR1 as MDHEN and CDR2 as SYDVKM. CDR3 in DNA: TGTGCCAGCAGTTCTAGCGGGAGTTCCGGGGAGCTGTTTTTT. This codes for CASSSSGSSGELFF.

This chain links TRBV18 with TRBJ1-4; D remains ambiguous. The V gene's germline CDR1 is KGHSH and CDR2 LQKENI. V lost 2 bases and J 5 bases, leaving 9 bases between the germline ends. There are 14 residues in the CDR3. The CDR3 protein is CASSPWTENEKLFF. In DNA form, the CDR3 reads TGTGCCAGCTCACCATGGACTGAAAATGAAAAACTGTTTTTT.

The CDR3 region has the DNA TGTGCCAACCCAGGCCCCGGGAGGGAGAGCACAGATACGCAGTATTTT. Residues: CANPGPGRESTDTQYF. The chain has TRBV19 and TRBJ2-3; 8 bases match TRBD2. This CDR3 contains 16 residues. CDR1 LNHDA and CDR2 SQIVND come from the germline V gene (reference sequence). V gave up 10 bases and J gave up 0 bases; unmatched junction bases: 12.

V is TRBV7-7 and J is TRBJ2-3; possibly TRBD2 for D (6 bases). The CDR3 totals 14 residues. Trimming took off 2 bases at V and 5 bases at J, with 11 bases between the two ends. Germline V CDR1 and CDR2: SSHAT, FNYEAQ (reference sequence). The CDR3 protein is CASSLWWGGDTQYF. In nucleotides, the CDR3 is TGTGCCAGCAGCTTATGGTGGGGAGGAGATACGCAGTATTTT.

This chain links TRBV20-1 with TRBJ1-2, with D perhaps TRBD1 (5 bases). The ends were cut back, 3 bases at V and 5 bases at J, with 13 bases in the middle. Germline loops: CDR1 DFQATT, CDR2 SNEGSKA (reference sequence). The CDR3 has 13 residues. Here the CDR3 reads CSARGQVGYGYTF. As DNA, the CDR3 is TGCAGTGCTAGGGGGCAGGTGGGGTATGGCTACACCTTC.

The chain combines TRBV20-1 with TRBJ2-1, with TRBD2 as a possible D gene (5 bases). The germline V and J ends were trimmed by 5 bases and 3 bases, with 17 bases remaining between them. CDR3 length: 15 residues. Germline V CDR1 and CDR2: DFQATT, SNEGSKA (reference sequence). CDR3 residues: CSAPNAGNIYNEQFF. The CDR3 nucleotides read TGCAGTGCTCCCAACGCCGGGAATATCTACAATGAGCAGTTCTTC.

V usage is TRBV2 and J usage is TRBJ2-7, with 7 nucleotides matching TRBD1. The junction had 11 bases not matched to a gene; V was cut back by 5 bases and J by 4 bases. The CDR3 consists of 15 residues. Germline V gives CDR1 SNHLY, CDR2 FYNNEI. The CDR3 loop reads CASSPPRDSLYEQYF. The CDR3 DNA reads as TGTGCCAGCAGTCCGCCCCGGGACAGTCTATACGAGCAGTACTTC. Drawing the rest from reference TRBV2 and TRBJ2-7, the complete variable domain is EPEVTQTPSHQVTQMGQEVILRCVPISNHLYFYWYRQILGQKVEFLVSFYNNEISEKSEIFDDQFSVERPDGSNFTLKIRSTKLEDSAMYFCASSPPRDSLYEQYFGPGTRLTVT.

This rearrangement joins TRBV18 to TRBJ2-7; D is uncertain. The length of the CDR3 is 15 residues. Germline CDR1 is KGHSH and CDR2 is LQKENI. Trimming left V 6 bases short and J 0 bases short, with 15 bases between. The CDR3 reads CASSRGSTSSYEQYF. CDR3 sequence (DNA): TGTGCCAGCTCCCGCGGATCCACGAGCTCCTACGAGCAGTACTTC.

This chain links TRBV19 with TRBJ1-2; 8 nucleotides align to TRBD1. CDR1 and CDR2 (germline): LNHDA, SQIVND (reference sequence). With V trimmed by 4 bases and J by 7 bases, 5 bases remained unmatched. This CDR3 has 13 residues. The CDR3, as DNA: TGTGCCAGTAGTACGACAGGGGCCGGTGGCTACACCTTC. Its translation: CASSTTGAGGYTF.

The chain recombines TRBV24-1 with TRBJ1-1; D is unclear. Germline V gene data show CDR1 as KGHDR and CDR2 as SFDVKD. CDR3 length equals 14 residues. Trimming pared 3 bases from V and 1 base from J, leaving 8 bases between. CDR3 nucleotide sequence: TGTGCCACCAGTGATATCCGGGCGAACACTGAAGCTTTCTTT. Its protein is CATSDIRANTEAFF.

This clonotype was picked up a small number of times. V gene TRBV12-3 or TRBV12-4 combines with J gene TRBJ2-5; maybe TRBD2 (6 bases). V was clipped by 3 bases and J by 7 bases, with 12 bases between them. This CDR3 has 13 residues. The CDR3 DNA is TGTGCCAGCAGTTTGGGGGGAACCGGGACCCAGTACTTC. Its protein product is CASSLGGTGTQYF.